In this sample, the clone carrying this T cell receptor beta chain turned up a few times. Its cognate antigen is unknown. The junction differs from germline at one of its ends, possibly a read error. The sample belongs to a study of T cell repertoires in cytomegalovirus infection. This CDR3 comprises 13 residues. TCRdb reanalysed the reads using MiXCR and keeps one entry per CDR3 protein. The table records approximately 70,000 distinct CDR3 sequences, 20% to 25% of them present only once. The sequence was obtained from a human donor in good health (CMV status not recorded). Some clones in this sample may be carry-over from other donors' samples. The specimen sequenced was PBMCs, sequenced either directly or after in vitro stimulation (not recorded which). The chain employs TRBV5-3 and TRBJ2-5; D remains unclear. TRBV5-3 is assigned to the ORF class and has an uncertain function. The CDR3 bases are TGTGCCAGCAGCTTGGGCGGACAAGAGACCCAGTACTTC. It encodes CASSLGGQETQYF.